Presented here are 12 T cell receptor beta chains from one specimen sequenced in a study of PD-1 blockade in classical Hodgkin lymphoma. TCRdb's table, derived via immunoSEQ multiplex PCR, lists solely in-frame clones and lacks some. Of tens of thousands of clones listed, about 78% are singletons. Relapse after autologous stem cell transplantation occurred in every patient, and brentuximab vedotin exposure varied. Sequenced material: peripheral blood mononuclear cells (PBMCs), taken before the second cycle of nivolumab. The receptors derive from a human donor with classical Hodgkin lymphoma.

The chain couples TRBV27 to TRBJ2-1; 13 nucleotides align to TRBD2. CDR3 length: 17 amino acids. Trimming took 2 bases from V and 7 from J; bases not matched to a gene: 8. The V gene's germline CDR1 is MNHEY and CDR2 SMNVEV (reference sequence). The chain's CDR3 is CASSLDDWTSGGNEQFF. DNA for the CDR3: TGTGCCAGCAGTTTAGACGATTGGACTAGCGGGGGTAATGAGCAGTTCTTC.

The chain recombines TRBV7-2 with TRBJ1-6; no definite D call. This CDR3 region has 16 residues. Germline V gene lookup returns CDR1 SGHTA and CDR2 FQGNSA. V gave up 5 bases and J gave up 3 bases, with 14 bases separating them. The DNA for the CDR3 is TGTGCCAGCAGCGAAAGTCCGGCTCTCTATAATTCACCCCTCCACTTT. Its protein product is CASSESPALYNSPLHF.

The CDR3 sequence is CASSSSAGGETQYF. CDR3 coding DNA: TGTGCCAGCAGCTCATCGGCAGGGGGAGAGACCCAGTACTTC. The V gene is TRBV7-8, the J gene TRBJ2-5; 7 nucleotides agree with TRBD1. The germline gives CDR1 SGHVS, CDR2 FQNEAQ. The CDR3 consists of 14 residues. The V gene end was trimmed by 4 bases and the J gene end by 4 bases; junction bases not matched to a gene: 6.

This sequence joins TRBV27 and TRBJ2-7; D unresolved. The V gene lost 0 bases and the J gene lost 6 bases, with 12 bases spanning the gap. From germline, CDR1 is MNHEY and CDR2 SMNVEV (reference sequence). The CDR3 runs to 14 residues. CDR3 amino acids: CASSLSTRFGEQYF. CDR3 nucleotide sequence: TGTGCCAGCAGTTTATCCACGCGCTTTGGCGAGCAGTACTTC.

This chain uses TRBV9 with TRBJ1-3, with a weak D call TRBD1 (5 bases). The germline CDR1 and CDR2 sequences are SGDLS and YYNGEE. Trimming cost V 4 bases and J 0 bases, with 14 bases left between them. The CDR3 runs 16 residues. The CDR3 loop reads CASSFSGGSSGNTIYF. CDR3 DNA sequence: TGTGCCAGCAGCTTCTCTGGGGGGAGCTCTGGAAACACCATATATTTT.

The count of this clone is one. This sequence joins TRBV28 and TRBJ1-5; D may be TRBD1 (6 bases). Germline V gene data show CDR1 as MDHEN and CDR2 as SYDVKM. CDR3 length equals 14 residues. Trimming removed 4 bases at V and 5 bases at J, with 12 bases between. The chain's CDR3 is CASSSQTGYQPQHF. CDR3 sequence (DNA): TGTGCCAGCAGTTCGCAAACAGGGTATCAGCCCCAGCATTTT.

The J gene is TRBJ1-1, the V gene TRBV29-1; D unresolved. Germline V gene lookup returns CDR1 SQVTM and CDR2 ANQGSEA. V gave up 7 bases and J gave up 4 bases, with 19 bases separating them. The CDR3 is made up of 14 amino acids. The DNA of the CDR3 is TGCAGCGCTCCACAAGGTGGACTAGGCACTGAAGCTTTCTTT. Translating gives CSAPQGGLGTEAFF.

The sample holds many counts of this clone. The rearrangement links TRBV11-3 to TRBJ1-2, with 8 bases fitting TRBD1. The germline V gene has CDR1 SGHNT and CDR2 YENEEA. The CDR3 sequence is 15 residues long. V shed 5 bases, J shed 8 bases, and the junction held 13 bases outside the gene matches. The CDR3 reads CASSLLTGGSKGYTF. The CDR3 region has the DNA TGTGCCAGCAGCCTCCTAACAGGGGGGTCGAAGGGCTACACCTTC. The variable domain in full, completed from reference TRBV11-3 and TRBJ1-2, reads EAGVVQSPRYKIIEKKQPVAFWCNPISGHNTLYWYLQNLGQGPELLIRYENEEAVDDSQLPKDRFSAERLKGVDSTLKIQPAELGDSAVYLCASSLLTGGSKGYTFGSGTRLTVV.

This sequence joins TRBV7-2 and TRBJ1-3; TRBD1 matches at 8 bases. The CDR3 loop spans 17 amino acids. Germline CDR1 and CDR2: SGHTA and FQGNSA. The V and J ends lost 5 bases and 0 bases, in that order; junction bases with no gene match: 9. CDR3 protein: CASSPRQGPPSGNTIYF. As DNA, the CDR3 is TGTGCCAGCAGCCCCCGACAGGGGCCTCCCTCTGGAAACACCATATATTTT.

The chain carries TRBV4-2 and TRBJ1-5; 7 nucleotides match TRBD1. The germline CDR1 and CDR2 sequences are LGHNA and YNFKEQ. CDR3 size: 15 residues. With V trimmed by 5 bases and J by 5 bases, 9 bases remained unmatched. The CDR3: CASSYLARGDQPQHF. DNA of the CDR3: TGTGCCAGCAGCTACTTAGCCAGGGGGGATCAGCCCCAGCATTTT.

This clone came up a few times. The DNA of the CDR3 is TGTGCCAGCAGCCGGGACAGGGAGGGAAACGAGCAGTACTTC. This encodes CASSRDREGNEQYF. The genes are TRBV2 and TRBJ2-7; 9 nucleotides align to TRBD1. The V and J ends lost 6 bases and 5 bases, in that order; junction bases with no gene match: 8. The CDR3 spans 14 residues. Germline V gene data show CDR1 as SNHLY and CDR2 as FYNNEI.

This clone appeared once. The chain couples TRBV7-2 to TRBJ2-5; 9 bases line up with TRBD2. V was pared by 5 bases and J by 5 bases, with 6 bases of the junction left unmatched. The CDR3 is 14 amino acids. Germline values: CDR1 SGHTA, CDR2 FQGNSA. CDR3 amino acids: CASSRGGAGETQYF. For the CDR3, the DNA is TGTGCCAGCAGCCGCGGGGGGGCCGGGGAGACCCAGTACTTC.